This TCR beta chain comes out of a study of human T cells and chemical hapten exposure. General study results and limits: High-frequency TCRs, those above 1 in 1000, stayed the same after DPC sensitization.

From the RACE reads, TCRdb called clonotypes with MiXCR, one entry per CDR3 protein. The data show approximately 73,000 distinct CDR3 sequences, with about 9.3% seen just once and 1.1% to 1.5% held by the top ten. V shed 1 base and J shed 4 bases, with 10 bases lying between them. This CDR3 region has 15 residues. Germline CDR1 is SGHTA and CDR2 is FQGNSA. Time point of the sample: patch test 1, 2 weeks after DPC sensitization. Treatment in this sample: therapeutic diphenylcyclopropenone sensitization with weekly scalp DPC. Blood collection took place prior to placing each patch test. There are many counts of this clonotype. As yet, its antigen is unknown.

The chain has TRBV7-2 and TRBJ2-2; D may be TRBD2 (5 bases). The origin of this receptor is a woman aged 45-60 years with alopecia areata. Some clones in this sample may be carry-over from other donors' samples. This specimen consisted of whole blood, obtained in connection with sensitization to the hapten diphenylcyclopropenone (DPC). In nucleotides, the CDR3 is TGTGCCAGCAGCTTAGAGGGAAGCGGCACCGGGGAGCTGTTTTTT. It yields the protein CASSLEGSGTGELFF.